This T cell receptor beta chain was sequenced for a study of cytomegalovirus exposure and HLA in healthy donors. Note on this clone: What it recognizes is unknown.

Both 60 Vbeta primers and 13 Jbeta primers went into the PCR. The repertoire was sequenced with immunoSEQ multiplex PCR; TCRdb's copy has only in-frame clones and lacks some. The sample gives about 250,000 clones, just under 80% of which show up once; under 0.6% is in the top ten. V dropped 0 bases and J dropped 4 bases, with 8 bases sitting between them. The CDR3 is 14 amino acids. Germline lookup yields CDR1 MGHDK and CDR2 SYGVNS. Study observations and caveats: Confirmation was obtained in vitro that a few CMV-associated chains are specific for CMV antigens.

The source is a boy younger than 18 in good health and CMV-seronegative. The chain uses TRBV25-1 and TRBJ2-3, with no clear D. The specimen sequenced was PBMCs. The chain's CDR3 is CASSEYSRADTQYF. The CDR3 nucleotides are TGTGCCAGCAGTGAATATTCCCGCGCAGATACGCAGTATTTT.